These 8 T cell receptor beta chains came from one sample sequenced in a study of blood T cells in healthy people across ages (dated by TCRdb to about 2015). The library was built by means of 5' RACE. The sequencer listed for this sample is Illumina HiSeq 2500. A second PCR of about 6 to 12 cycles was performed with a sample-barcoded 5' primer and a J-beta primer mix. The public reads were reanalyzed by TCRdb: fastp trimming at Q25, MiXCR alignment, in-frame beta chains only. Each CDR3 protein gets just one entry, which takes the most common genes and DNA from the rows behind it. In all, the sample holds fewer than 750,000 distinct CDR3 sequences, and roughly half of those were seen once. Less than 15% of the sample is in the top ten clones. Sequencing was done on a sample of blood. All receptors come from a woman of 80 years or more in good health.

The chain joins TRBV4-1 to TRBJ2-5, with 9 positions matching TRBD1. Germline trimming cut 1 base from V and 11 bases from J; bases unmatched to any gene: 14. Germline-derived CDR1 and CDR2 are MGHRA and YSYEKL. CDR3 length: 16 amino acids. The CDR3 spells CASSQVAGTGMGEQYF. The CDR3 nucleotides read TGCGCCAGCAGCCAAGTTGCTGGGACAGGGATGGGAGAGCAGTACTTC.

This clonotype was counted only a few times. The chain recombines TRBV28 with TRBJ2-7, with D possibly matching TRBD2 (7 bases). The CDR3 is made up of 15 amino acids. Germline V CDR1 and CDR2: MDHEN, SYDVKM. Trimming pared 4 bases from V and 5 bases from J, leaving 18 bases between. CDR3 nucleotide sequence: TGTGCCAGCAGTTCCCATATCGGGGGGCGCGACGAGCAGTACTTC. As protein: CASSSHIGGRDEQYF.

The CDR3 sequence: CASSFYGGQETQYF. CDR3 DNA: TGCGCCAGCAGCTTTTACGGCGGACAAGAGACCCAGTACTTC. This chain connects TRBV5-1 to TRBJ2-5; D call uncertain. The V end was cut by 2 bases, the J end by 2 bases, with 10 bases between. The CDR3 runs 14 residues. Per the germline V gene, CDR1 is SGHRS and CDR2 is YFSETQ.

J is TRBJ2-7 and V is TRBV11-1; 10 bases fit TRBD1. The J call may not be correct, given that the DNA end is closer to TRBJ2-5. Germline V CDR1 and CDR2: SGHAT, FQDESV (reference sequence). This CDR3 has 13 amino acids. CDR3 sequence: CASGTGVAKTQYF. The DNA for the CDR3 is TGTGCCTCCGGGACAGGGGTAGCGAAGACCCAGTACTTC.

This sequence joins TRBV20-1 and TRBJ2-1, with D possibly being TRBD1 (5 bases). V was clipped by 3 bases and J by 4 bases, with 16 bases between them. Germline V gene data show CDR1 as DFQATT and CDR2 as SNEGSKA (reference sequence). The CDR3 totals 15 residues. The CDR3 DNA reads TGCAGTGCTAGGGATCGAAGACAGCCATACAATGAGCAGTTCTTC. Its translation is CSARDRRQPYNEQFF.

The chain carries TRBV18 and TRBJ1-4, with D possibly matching TRBD1 (6 bases). CDR3 length: 14 amino acids. With 3 bases removed from V and 6 bases from J, the gap between germline ends came to 11 bases. Germline V gene lookup returns CDR1 KGHSH and CDR2 LQKENI. The DNA of the CDR3 is TGTGCCAGCTCACCCACAGGGAGAGATGAAAAACTGTTTTTT. It encodes CASSPTGRDEKLFF. Drawing the rest from reference TRBV18 and TRBJ1-4, the complete variable domain is NAGVMQNPRHLVRRRGQEARLRCSPMKGHSHVYWYRQLPEEGLKFMVYLQKENIIDESGMPKERFSAEFPKEGPSILRIQQVVRGDSAAYFCASSPTGRDEKLFFGSGTQLSVL.

This clonotype was seen at least ten times. The rearrangement joins TRBV7-9 to TRBJ2-4; D is undetermined. Germline V gives CDR1 SEHNR, CDR2 FQNEAQ (reference sequence). Trimming left V 0 bases short and J 2 bases short, with 8 bases between. This CDR3 is built from 15 residues. The CDR3 DNA follows: TGTGCCAGCAGCTTAGCGTCAGGAACCAAAAACATTCAGTACTTC. Translated: CASSLASGTKNIQYF.

This clonotype has a single count. This may be a read error, as it is one base from a much larger clone. This chain joins TRBV28 and TRBJ1-1; D gene unclear. This CDR3 spans 13 amino acids. Looked up from germline, CDR1 is MDHEN and CDR2 is SYDVKM. The CDR3 loop is CASNLPDGTEAFF. The CDR3 DNA sequence: TGTGCCAGCAATTTACCGGATGGCACTGAAGCTTTCTTT.